The 13 T cell receptor beta chains given below trace back to one sample, sequenced in a study of OX40 agonist ivuxolimab in advanced cancers. Some clones are missing from TCRdb's copy, which holds only in-frame ones; the method was immunoSEQ multiplex PCR. Seen here are over 45,000 clones, roughly 84% observed once, and the top ten hold less than 0.85%. Here the sequenced sample was CD4+ or CD8+ T cells sorted from blood, taken in a trial of the OX40 agonist ivuxolimab. These receptors were obtained from an adult with an advanced solid tumor such as melanoma, head and neck, liver or kidney cancer.

This clone was observed once. The V call is TRBV7-9, the J call TRBJ2-2; a possible D gene is TRBD2 (6 bases). Trimming removed 1 base from V and 6 bases from J, with 12 bases in between. CDR1 is SEHNR and CDR2 is FQNEAQ in the germline V gene (reference sequence). The CDR3 length is 15 residues. As DNA, the CDR3 is TGTGCCAGCAGCTTAGGACTAGTCGTCTCCGGGGAGCTGTTTTTT. It encodes CASSLGLVVSGELFF.

The V gene is TRBV6-6, the J gene TRBJ1-1; tentative D call: TRBD1 (5 bases). Per the germline V gene, CDR1 is MNHNY and CDR2 is SVGAGI (reference sequence). The ends were cut back, 0 bases at V and 1 base at J, with 9 bases in the middle. There are 15 residues in the CDR3. The CDR3 loop is CASSYSGRENTEAFF. The CDR3, as DNA: TGTGCCAGCAGTTACTCAGGCAGGGAGAACACTGAAGCTTTCTTT.

V gene TRBV7-3 combines with J gene TRBJ2-3; D may be TRBD2 (5 bases). Germline V lookup: CDR1 SGHTA, CDR2 FQGTGA. This CDR3 comprises 14 residues. V was trimmed by 3 bases and J by 4 bases, leaving 11 bases between them. The CDR3 is CASSFGHGADTQYF. The CDR3 nucleotides read TGTGCCAGCAGCTTCGGCCACGGGGCAGATACGCAGTATTTT. Full variable domain (outside the CDR3, taken from reference TRBV7-3 and TRBJ2-3): GAGVSQTPSNKVTEKGKYVELRCDPISGHTALYWYRQSLGQGPEFLIYFQGTGAADDSGLPNDRFFAVRPEGSVSTLKIQRTERGDSAVYLCASSFGHGADTQYFGPGTRLTVL.

This chain joins TRBV19 and TRBJ1-5, with D uncertain. The CDR3 has 14 residues. V was cut by 4 bases and J by 7 bases, with 14 bases left in between. CDR1 LNHDA and CDR2 SQIVND come from the germline V gene (reference sequence). The CDR3 loop is CASSTLAASQPQHF. The CDR3 region has the DNA TGTGCCAGTAGTACCCTAGCCGCATCCCAGCCCCAGCATTTT.

For this clone: Other DNA sequences in this specimen translate into the identical CDR3. The rearrangement joins TRBV30 to TRBJ2-7, with D tentatively TRBD1 (5 bases). V gave up 2 bases and J gave up 4 bases, with 9 bases separating them. This CDR3 spans 12 amino acids. Germline V gene data show CDR1 as GTSNPN and CDR2 as SVGIG (reference sequence). Written as DNA, the CDR3 is TGTGCCTGGAGTACCCAGGGTTACGAGCAGTACTTC. The encoded protein is CAWSTQGYEQYF.

The chain employs TRBV5-5 and TRBJ2-3; no firm D call. V lost 4 bases and J 0 bases, leaving 15 bases between the germline ends. Germline CDR1 and CDR2: SGHKS and YYEKEE (reference sequence). The CDR3 totals 16 residues. This CDR3 reads CASSQADYPSTDTQYF. The CDR3 DNA reads TGTGCCAGCAGCCAAGCAGATTACCCTAGCACAGATACGCAGTATTTT.

This chain uses TRBV6-5 with TRBJ2-7; D remains ambiguous. Trimming cost V 3 bases and J 4 bases, with 10 bases left between them. The V gene's germline CDR1 is MNHEY and CDR2 SVGAGI. The CDR3 runs 13 residues. CDR3 protein: CASSYSSRYEQYF. CDR3 nucleotide sequence: TGTGCCAGCAGTTATAGTAGCAGGTACGAGCAGTACTTC.

The chain has TRBV7-9 and TRBJ2-5, with TRBD2 matching 7 bases. CDR1 is SEHNR, CDR2 FQNEAQ, per germline (reference sequence). This CDR3 comprises 13 residues. Trimming took 5 bases from V and 4 from J; bases not matched to a gene: 4. The CDR3 DNA is TGTGCCAGCAGCCCAAGCGGGGTAGAGACCCAGTACTTC. It yields the protein CASSPSGVETQYF.

This clone was recorded a few times. The rearrangement joins TRBV4-2 to TRBJ2-5, with D possibly TRBD2 on 7 matching bases. The CDR3 extends over 16 amino acids. Trimming cost V 4 bases and J 5 bases, with 20 bases left between them. CDR1 is LGHNA and CDR2 is YNFKEQ in the germline V gene. CDR3 DNA: TGTGCCAGCAGCCCTAATCCCGGGGGGCCCCGTGAGACCCAGTACTTC. Protein product: CASSPNPGGPRETQYF.

This rearrangement joins TRBV6-1 to TRBJ1-5; 9 bases match TRBD1. Germline CDR1 and CDR2: MNHNS and SASEGT. This CDR3 contains 13 residues. Unmatched junction bases numbered 1, after V lost 5 bases and J lost 5 bases. CDR3: CASSRQGDQPQHF. The CDR3 bases are TGTGCCAGCAGTCGACAGGGGGATCAGCCCCAGCATTTT.

By proportion, this clone is medium-sized (0.01 to 0.1%). The CDR3 region is CASSSRTDPNEKLFF. The CDR3 DNA reads TGTGCCAGTAGTTCCCGGACGGACCCCAATGAAAAACTGTTTTTT. The V gene is TRBV19, the J gene TRBJ1-4; D remains ambiguous. The germline gives CDR1 LNHDA, CDR2 SQIVND (reference sequence). The CDR3 is made up of 15 amino acids. V lost 5 bases and J 5 bases, leaving 15 bases between the germline ends.

V usage is TRBV28 and J usage is TRBJ2-5; D may correspond to TRBD1 or TRBD2 (5 bases each). V was clipped by 4 bases and J by 1 base, with 16 bases between them. The CDR3 has 16 amino acids. CDR1 and CDR2 (germline): MDHEN, SYDVKM. The CDR3 DNA is TGTGCCAGCAGTTCCCCCCGGGGTGGGGCCCAAGAGACCCAGTACTTC. Residues: CASSSPRGGAQETQYF.

The rearrangement links TRBV27 to TRBJ2-3, with a tentative D call TRBD2 (6 bases). The CDR3 has 13 amino acids. The V gene lost 6 bases and the J gene lost 7 bases, with 14 bases spanning the gap. Germline loops: CDR1 MNHEY, CDR2 SMNVEV (reference sequence). As DNA, the CDR3 is TGTGCCAGCAGCCATAGGAGGGCGAATACGCAGTATTTT. Translating gives CASSHRRANTQYF.